Presented here are 17 T cell receptor beta chains from one specimen sequenced in a study of PD-1 blockade in mismatch repair-deficient tumors. Profiled with immunoSEQ multiplex PCR; TCRdb holds only in-frame clones, not every one. The sample holds about 68,000 clones; around 73% are singletons and the top ten take roughly 6%. Sample: peripheral blood, taken 2 weeks after starting pembrolizumab. All receptors derive from an adult with mismatch repair-deficient cancer.

The chain recombines TRBV19 with TRBJ2-2, with unresolved D. The V gene lost 2 bases and the J gene lost 7 bases, with 14 bases spanning the gap. The CDR3 sequence is 15 residues long. The V gene's germline CDR1 is LNHDA and CDR2 SQIVND (reference sequence). The CDR3 loop is CASSISPGSDGELFF. CDR3 DNA: TGTGCCAGTAGTATATCACCTGGGTCAGACGGGGAGCTGTTTTTT.

This chain connects TRBV5-1 to TRBJ1-2; no clear D gene. CDR1 is SGHRS, CDR2 YFSETQ, per germline. This CDR3 has 13 amino acids. The V end lost 0 bases, the J end lost 4 bases, and 7 bases lay between the germline ends. CDR3 sequence: CASSLASFYGYTF. The CDR3 DNA reads as TGCGCCAGCAGCTTGGCCAGCTTCTATGGCTACACCTTC.

V gene TRBV30 combines with J gene TRBJ2-5; D remains unclear. Germline assignment: CDR1 GTSNPN and CDR2 SVGIG (reference sequence). The CDR3 has 13 residues. V was clipped by 3 bases and J by 1 base, with 9 bases between them. The CDR3 region has the DNA TGTGCCTGGAGGTTTCCGGGCCAAGAGACCCAGTACTTC. Protein product: CAWRFPGQETQYF.

The chain has TRBV11-3 and TRBJ1-5; no definite D call. Trimming stripped 2 bases from V and 5 bases from J, with 7 bases between. This CDR3 has 13 residues. Germline CDR1 SGHNT, CDR2 YENEEA. In nucleotides, the CDR3 is TGTGCCAGCAGCTTACAAGCGGATCAGCCCCAGCATTTT. Amino acid sequence: CASSLQADQPQHF.

V gene TRBV5-8 combines with J gene TRBJ2-2; 10 bases align to TRBD2. CDR1 and CDR2 from the germline V gene are SGHTS and YDEGEE. The CDR3 is 17 residues long. J was trimmed by 0 bases and V by 2 bases; bases with no gene match: 4. The CDR3 here is CASSFPTSGTNTGELFF. Here the CDR3 DNA reads TGTGCCAGCAGCTTTCCTACTAGCGGGACGAACACCGGGGAGCTGTTTTTT.

This chain connects TRBV7-3 to TRBJ2-3; D call uncertain. The CDR3 spans 14 residues. Trimming pared 6 bases from V and 0 bases from J, leaving 10 bases between. Germline V gene data show CDR1 as SGHTA and CDR2 as FQGTGA. CDR3 DNA sequence: TGTGCCAGCAGTCTGGGCGCTAGCACAGATACGCAGTATTTT. It translates to CASSLGASTDTQYF.

The J gene is TRBJ1-1, the V gene TRBV27; perhaps TRBD1 as D (5 bases). V was clipped by 0 bases and J by 3 bases, with 8 bases between them. CDR1 and CDR2 from the germline V gene are MNHEY and SMNVEV (reference sequence). This CDR3 contains 14 residues. CDR3 loop: CASSLSRGDTEAFF. CDR3 in DNA: TGTGCCAGCAGTTTATCGCGGGGCGACACTGAAGCTTTCTTT.

The chain links TRBV7-8 to TRBJ1-2; 7 bases map to TRBD1. Germline loops: CDR1 SGHVS, CDR2 FQNEAQ. The length of the CDR3 is 17 residues. Unmatched junction bases numbered 12, after V lost 3 bases and J lost 2 bases. As DNA, the CDR3 is TGTGCCAGCAGCTTTAAATGGGACAGCCAGACAAACTATGGCTACACCTTC. Translation gives CASSFKWDSQTNYGYTF.

The sample holds a few counts of this clone. The chain uses TRBV2 and TRBJ1-1; TRBD1 agrees at 7 bases. The CDR3 spans 13 residues. Trimming took 5 bases from V and 1 from J; bases not matched to a gene: 1. Germline V gene lookup returns CDR1 SNHLY and CDR2 FYNNEI. CDR3 coding DNA: TGTGCCAGCAGTCAGGGGGAGAACACTGAAGCTTTCTTT. Protein: CASSQGENTEAFF.

This clone was recorded only once. The V call is TRBV28, the J call TRBJ2-3, with 8 bases identical to TRBD2. The germline gives CDR1 MDHEN, CDR2 SYDVKM. The junction had 6 bases not matched to a gene; V was cut back by 4 bases and J by 3 bases. The CDR3 contains 15 residues. The CDR3 region has the DNA TGTGCCAGCAGTTCCGTAGCGGGAACGACAGATACGCAGTATTTT. This codes for CASSSVAGTTDTQYF. Looking up the rest from reference TRBV28 and TRBJ2-3 gives the full variable domain: DVKVTQSSRYLVKRTGEKVFLECVQDMDHENMFWYRQDPGLGLRLIYFSYDVKMKEKGDIPEGYSVSREKKERFSLILESASTNQTSMYLCASSSVAGTTDTQYFGPGTRLTVL.

This clone is a singleton in its sample. The chain joins TRBV6-6 to TRBJ1-5, with D possibly being TRBD1 (6 bases). The length of the CDR3 is 13 residues. From germline, CDR1 is MNHNY and CDR2 SVGAGI (reference sequence). V shed 6 bases and J shed 4 bases, with 10 bases lying between them. The CDR3, as DNA: TGTGCCAGCAGACAGGGTCTTAATCAGCCCCAGCATTTT. This sequence encodes CASRQGLNQPQHF.

This chain's CDR3 is CASSLTGPQETQYF. The DNA of the CDR3 is TGCGCCAGCAGCCTGACAGGGCCGCAAGAGACCCAGTACTTC. The chain links TRBV5-1 to TRBJ2-5, with 7 bases identical to TRBD1. Per the germline V gene, CDR1 is SGHRS and CDR2 is YFSETQ. This CDR3 spans 14 amino acids. After removal of 4 bases from V and 2 bases from J, the junction contained 5 bases not matched to a gene.

The rearrangement links TRBV27 to TRBJ2-7, with D perhaps given as TRBD1 or TRBD2 (6 bases each). The CDR3 has 16 amino acids. The V end was cut by 6 bases, the J end by 4 bases, with 22 bases between. Germline V gives CDR1 MNHEY, CDR2 SMNVEV (reference sequence). The CDR3 spells CASSQQPGRGAYEQYF. The CDR3 DNA reads TGTGCCAGCAGCCAACAACCGGGAAGGGGGGCATACGAGCAGTACTTC.

V usage is TRBV11-3 and J usage is TRBJ2-7; 9 nucleotides line up with TRBD2. The CDR3 length is 18 residues. J gave up 2 bases and V 5 bases, and 16 bases lay outside the gene matches. Germline lookup yields CDR1 SGHNT and CDR2 YENEEA. The CDR3 spells CASSPRVRASGVTYEQYF. Written as DNA, the CDR3 is TGTGCCAGCAGCCCGAGAGTTCGGGCTAGCGGGGTAACCTACGAGCAGTACTTC.

CDR3: CASTPTSEKNTPDYNEQFF. The CDR3 coding sequence is TGCGCCAGCACCCCGACTAGCGAAAAAAATACTCCTGACTACAATGAGCAGTTCTTC. The J gene is TRBJ2-1, the V gene TRBV5-1; 8 positions agree with TRBD2. The ends lost 6 bases at V and 3 bases at J; junction bases unmatched: 20. Germline values: CDR1 SGHRS, CDR2 YFSETQ. This CDR3 spans 19 amino acids.

This chain links TRBV21-1 with TRBJ1-1; the DNA was not compared with TRBD1, the D call given in the table. TRBV21-1 is flagged as a pseudogene. The CDR3 runs 14 residues. CDR3 nucleotide sequence: TGTGCCAGCAGCCCCCCTGGCAGGCACACTGAAGCTTTCTTT. Translation gives CASSPPGRHTEAFF.

The rearrangement uses TRBV2 and TRBJ1-2, with D possibly matching TRBD1 (6 bases). The CDR3 spans 13 residues. Trimming stripped 6 bases from V and 8 bases from J, with 16 bases between. The germline gives CDR1 SNHLY, CDR2 FYNNEI. The CDR3 sequence: CASSTTGLTGYTF. CDR3 nucleotide sequence: TGTGCCAGCAGCACCACAGGGTTGACGGGCTACACCTTC.